What follows are 5 T cell receptor beta chains derived from one specimen sequenced in a study of beta chain features in type 1 diabetes. Investigators reverse transcribed all isolated RNA, so they sequenced expressed TCRB transcripts. Clones were sequenced by immunoSEQ multiplex PCR, and TCRdb holds only the in-frame ones, with some missing. This table has just over 600,000 clones, roughly a sixth appearing once. Source material: naive CD4+ T cells from blood. The origin of the receptors is a man younger than 35 in good health.

This clone was observed a few times. The chain employs TRBV11-2 and TRBJ2-7; 8 bases agree with TRBD1. V was clipped by 6 bases and J by 5 bases; unmatched bases: 12. Germline V gives CDR1 SGHAT, CDR2 FQNNGV. This CDR3 region has 15 residues. The CDR3 DNA sequence: TGTGCCAGCAGGGCCAGGGGGCAGGGTGCGGACGAGCAGTACTTC. It translates to CASRARGQGADEQYF.

V usage is TRBV6-1 and J usage is TRBJ1-2; D is undetermined. The CDR3 spans 13 residues. The germline V gene has CDR1 MNHNS and CDR2 SASEGT. Trimming took 0 bases from V and 4 from J, leaving 6 bases between them. CDR3 sequence (DNA): TGTGCCAGCAGTGAAGCAGCCCGCTATGGCTACACCTTC. This translates into CASSEAARYGYTF.

This clone has just a few counts. This chain joins TRBV7-3 and TRBJ2-1; D unclear. V dropped 3 bases and J dropped 0 bases, with 3 bases sitting between them. Germline-derived CDR1 and CDR2 are SGHTA and FQGTGA. This CDR3 region has 13 residues. CDR3 sequence (DNA): TGTGCCAGCAGCTTTACCTCCTACAATGAGCAGTTCTTC. This codes for CASSFTSYNEQFF.

This clone was recorded a few times. This chain uses TRBV30 with TRBJ2-4; possible D gene TRBD2, 6 bases. Germline V gene lookup returns CDR1 GTSNPN and CDR2 SVGIG (reference sequence). The CDR3 extends over 15 amino acids. V was shortened by 3 bases and J by 1 base, with 13 bases between the two germline ends. The CDR3 sequence: CAWRYSGMAKNIQYF. CDR3 DNA sequence: TGTGCCTGGAGATATAGCGGTATGGCCAAAAACATTCAGTACTTC.

The sample holds a few counts of this clone. Other nucleotide sequences in the sample specify the same CDR3. The CDR3 DNA reads as TGTGCCAGTAGTATGGGGCCGGGCTATGGCTACACCTTC. Translation gives CASSMGPGYGYTF. The rearrangement links TRBV19 to TRBJ1-2; possibly TRBD1 for D (5 bases). CDR1 is LNHDA and CDR2 is SQIVND in the germline V gene (reference sequence). V lost 3 bases, J lost 4 bases, and 9 bases lay in between. The CDR3 is made up of 13 amino acids.